One sample yielded the 6 T cell receptor beta chains listed below, sequenced in a study of blood T cell repertoires in COVID-19. Profiled with immunoSEQ multiplex PCR; TCRdb holds only in-frame clones, not every one. Of about 180,000 clones detected, around 87% appear once; the ten largest clones hold under 0.65%. The sample was peripheral blood. The receptors stem from a man aged 55-75 years with COVID-19, enrolled during active disease.

The chain uses TRBV4-2 and TRBJ2-3; the match to TRBD2 covers 9 bases. This CDR3 is built from 16 residues. V gave up 0 bases and J gave up 4 bases; unmatched junction bases: 5. Germline V gene lookup returns CDR1 LGHNA and CDR2 YNFKEQ. The CDR3 sequence is CASSQDVGGGADTQYF. CDR3 bases: TGTGCCAGCAGCCAAGATGTGGGCGGGGGGGCAGATACGCAGTATTTT.

A few counts support this clone. The genes are TRBV12-3 or TRBV12-4 and TRBJ2-7, with 7 bases matching TRBD2. The CDR3 contains 13 residues. Germline trimming cut 6 bases from V and 3 bases from J; bases unmatched to any gene: 5. CDR3 amino acids: CASSLGGVYEQYF. For the CDR3, the DNA is TGTGCCAGCAGCTTGGGGGGGGTCTACGAGCAGTACTTC.

The rearrangement uses TRBV18 and TRBJ1-3, with TRBD1 identical over 8 bases. With 6 bases clipped from V and 3 bases from J, the junction kept 4 bases outside the gene matches. This CDR3 region has 14 residues. Germline CDR1 and CDR2: KGHSH and LQKENI. The CDR3 bases are TGTGCCAGCTCTCAAGGGACAGGTGGAAACACCATATATTTT. This encodes CASSQGTGGNTIYF. The variable domain in full, completed from reference TRBV18 and TRBJ1-3, reads NAGVMQNPRHLVRRRGQEARLRCSPMKGHSHVYWYRQLPEEGLKFMVYLQKENIIDESGMPKERFSAEFPKEGPSILRIQQVVRGDSAAYFCASSQGTGGNTIYFGEGSWLTVV.

V is TRBV24-1 and J is TRBJ1-5; perhaps TRBD1 as D (5 bases). Trimming cost V 6 bases and J 5 bases, with 16 bases left between them. The germline V gene encodes CDR1 KGHDR and CDR2 SFDVKD. The CDR3 runs to 15 residues. CDR3 in amino acids: CATSYRPLSYQPQHF. CDR3 in DNA: TGTGCCACCAGTTACAGGCCCTTATCTTATCAGCCCCAGCATTTT.

This clone was recorded only once. The chain carries TRBV5-1 and TRBJ1-6; D is ambiguous. The CDR3 contains 15 residues. CDR1 is SGHRS and CDR2 is YFSETQ in the germline V gene. The ends were cut back, 4 bases at V and 7 bases at J, with 15 bases in the middle. The CDR3, as DNA: TGCGCCAGCAGCCCCCGGGAGGACCCCAATTCACCCCTCCACTTT. It encodes CASSPREDPNSPLHF.

In this sample, this clone turned up once. DNA of the CDR3: TGTGCCAGTAGTGCCCGGGACAGAAATAATTCACCCCTCCACTTT. It is translated as CASSARDRNNSPLHF. This chain uses TRBV19 with TRBJ1-6, with 7 bases that match TRBD1. The V gene's germline CDR1 is LNHDA and CDR2 SQIVND (reference sequence). The CDR3 contains 15 residues. V was clipped by 5 bases and J by 5 bases; unmatched bases: 6.